This TCR beta chain was captured by sequencing in a study of blood T cell repertoires in COVID-19. Study-wide context: Samples representing acute and convalescent COVID-19 were sourced from the United States, Italy and Spain. Sample material is recorded as cDNA or gDNA derived from T cells, B-cell-depleted T cells, or PBMCs.

The V gene's germline CDR1 is MNHNY and CDR2 SVGAGI (reference sequence). The CDR3 consists of 13 residues. Trimming took off 2 bases at V and 6 bases at J, with 8 bases between the two ends. Authors' methods: Quantification of nucleated cells was approximated via reference gene primer amplification. Repertoires were generated with immunoSEQ multiplex PCR, while TCRdb's copy carries only in-frame clones and drops some. The DNA was the basis for D and trimming; V, J and clone size are from that table. Of some 190,000 clones in the sample, 70% to 90% were seen once. This clone was picked up one time. This chain connects TRBV6-6 to TRBJ1-5; weak D call: TRBD1 (5 bases). This clonotype was obtained from a human donor with active or convalescent COVID-19. The donor label of this sample is uncertain. Sequences were obtained from peripheral blood. The CDR3 bases are TGTGCCAGCAGTTACGACGGGGGTCAGCCCCAGCATTTT. Its translation: CASSYDGGQPQHF.